This TCR beta chain comes out of a study of T cell repertoires in cytomegalovirus infection. Across the whole study: Newly reported HLA-C-restricted and thoroughly characterized HLA-B-restricted CMV epitopes were employed.

TCRdb called the reads again in MiXCR, with one record for every CDR3 protein. This repertoire shows fewer than 850,000 distinct CDR3 sequences, about 29% found once; its top ten account for around 12%. This clonotype was observed a handful of times. Its specificity is unknown. Germline values: CDR1 LNHDA, CDR2 SQIVND (reference sequence). This CDR3 spans 15 amino acids. V lost 7 bases and J 2 bases, leaving 15 bases between the germline ends. Material: cultured CD8+ T cells from PBMCs, obtained from culture after CMV antigen stimulation. The chain couples TRBV19 to TRBJ1-5; D is unresolved. The receptor's source is a human donor in good health (CMV status not recorded). Some clones in this sample may be carry-over from other donors' samples. The CDR3 is CASTPFGKGNQPQHF. In nucleotides, the CDR3 is TGTGCCAGTACCCCGTTTGGGAAGGGCAATCAGCCCCAGCATTTT.